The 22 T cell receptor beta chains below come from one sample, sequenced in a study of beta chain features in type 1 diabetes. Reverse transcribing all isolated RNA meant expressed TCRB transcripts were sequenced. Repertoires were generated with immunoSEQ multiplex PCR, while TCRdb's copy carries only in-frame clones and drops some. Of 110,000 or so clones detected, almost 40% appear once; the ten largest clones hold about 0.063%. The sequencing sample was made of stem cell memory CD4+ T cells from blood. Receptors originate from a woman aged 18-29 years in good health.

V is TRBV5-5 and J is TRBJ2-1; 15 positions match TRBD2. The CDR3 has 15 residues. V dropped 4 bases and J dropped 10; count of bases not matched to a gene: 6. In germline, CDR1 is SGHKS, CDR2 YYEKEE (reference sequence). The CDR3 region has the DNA TGTGCCAGCAGCCCGGGACTAGCGGGAGGAGGGGAGCAGTTCTTC. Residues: CASSPGLAGGGEQFF. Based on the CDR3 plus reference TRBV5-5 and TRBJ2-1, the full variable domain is DAGVTQSPTHLIKTRGQQVTLRCSPISGHKSVSWYQQVLGQGPQFIFQYYEKEERGRGNFPDRFSARQFPNYSSELNVNALLLGDSALYLCASSPGLAGGGEQFFGPGTRLTVL.

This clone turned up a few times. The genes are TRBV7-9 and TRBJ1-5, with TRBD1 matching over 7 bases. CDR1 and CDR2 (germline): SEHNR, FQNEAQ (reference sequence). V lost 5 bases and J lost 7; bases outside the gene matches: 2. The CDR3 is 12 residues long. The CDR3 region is CASSRQGQPQHF. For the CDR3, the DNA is TGTGCCAGCAGCCGACAGGGACAGCCCCAGCATTTT.

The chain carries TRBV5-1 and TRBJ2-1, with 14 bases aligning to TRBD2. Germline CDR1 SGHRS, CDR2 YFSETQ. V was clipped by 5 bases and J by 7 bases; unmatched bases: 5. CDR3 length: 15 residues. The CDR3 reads CASRSGTSGSNEQFF. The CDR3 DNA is TGCGCCAGCAGGTCCGGGACTAGCGGGAGTAATGAGCAGTTCTTC.

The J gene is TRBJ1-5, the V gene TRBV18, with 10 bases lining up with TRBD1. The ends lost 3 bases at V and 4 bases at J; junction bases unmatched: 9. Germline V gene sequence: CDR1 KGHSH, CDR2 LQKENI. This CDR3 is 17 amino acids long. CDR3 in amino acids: CASSPLWQGQGNQPQHF. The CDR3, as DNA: TGTGCCAGCTCACCCCTCTGGCAGGGACAGGGGAATCAGCCCCAGCATTTT. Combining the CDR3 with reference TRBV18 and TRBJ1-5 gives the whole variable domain NAGVMQNPRHLVRRRGQEARLRCSPMKGHSHVYWYRQLPEEGLKFMVYLQKENIIDESGMPKERFSAEFPKEGPSILRIQQVVRGDSAAYFCASSPLWQGQGNQPQHFGDGTRLSIL.

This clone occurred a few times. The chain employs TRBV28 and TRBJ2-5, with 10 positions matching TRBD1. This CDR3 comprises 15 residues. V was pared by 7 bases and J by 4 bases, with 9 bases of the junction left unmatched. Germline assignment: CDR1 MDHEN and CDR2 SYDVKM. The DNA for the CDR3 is TGTGCCAGCATCCCGGGACAGGGGAGGGGAGAGACCCAGTACTTC. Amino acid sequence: CASIPGQGRGETQYF.

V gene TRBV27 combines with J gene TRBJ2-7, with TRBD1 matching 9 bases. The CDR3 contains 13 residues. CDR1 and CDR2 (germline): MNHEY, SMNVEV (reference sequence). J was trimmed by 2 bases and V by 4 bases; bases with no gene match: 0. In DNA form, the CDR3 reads TGTGCCAGCAGTTGGACAGGGGCCTACGAGCAGTACTTC. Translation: CASSWTGAYEQYF.

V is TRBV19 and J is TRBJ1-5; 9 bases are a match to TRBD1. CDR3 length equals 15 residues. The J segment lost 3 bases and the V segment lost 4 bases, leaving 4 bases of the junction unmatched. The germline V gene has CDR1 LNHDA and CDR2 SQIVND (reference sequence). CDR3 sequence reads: CASSTGTGSNQPQHF. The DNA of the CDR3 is TGTGCCAGTAGTACCGGGACAGGGTCCAATCAGCCCCAGCATTTT. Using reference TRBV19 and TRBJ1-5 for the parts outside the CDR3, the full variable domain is DGGITQSPKYLFRKEGQNVTLSCEQNLNHDAMYWYRQDPGQGLRLIYYSQIVNDFQKGDIAEGYSVSREKKESFPLTVTSAQKNPTAFYLCASSTGTGSNQPQHFGDGTRLSIL.

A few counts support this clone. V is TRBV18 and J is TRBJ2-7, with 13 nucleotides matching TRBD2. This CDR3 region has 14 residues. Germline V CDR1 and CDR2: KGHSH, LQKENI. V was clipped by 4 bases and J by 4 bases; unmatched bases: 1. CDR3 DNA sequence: TGTGCCAGCTCACAGGGACTAGCGGGGTACGAGCAGTACTTC. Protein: CASSQGLAGYEQYF. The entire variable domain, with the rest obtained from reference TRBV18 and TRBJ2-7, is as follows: NAGVMQNPRHLVRRRGQEARLRCSPMKGHSHVYWYRQLPEEGLKFMVYLQKENIIDESGMPKERFSAEFPKEGPSILRIQQVVRGDSAAYFCASSQGLAGYEQYFGPGTRLTVT.

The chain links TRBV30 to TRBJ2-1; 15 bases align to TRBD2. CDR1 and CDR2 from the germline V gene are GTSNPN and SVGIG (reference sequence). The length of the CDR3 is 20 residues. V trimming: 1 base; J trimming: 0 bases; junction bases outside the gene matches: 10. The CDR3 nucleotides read TGTGCCTGGAGTGCACCGGGACTAGCGGGAGGAGGGCGCTCCTACAATGAGCAGTTCTTC. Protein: CAWSAPGLAGGGRSYNEQFF. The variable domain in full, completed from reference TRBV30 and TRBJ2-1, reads SQTIHQWPATLVQPVGSPLSLECTVEGTSNPNLYWYRQAAGRGLQLLFYSVGIGQISSEVPQNLSASRPQDRQFILSSKKLLLSDSGFYLCAWSAPGLAGGGRSYNEQFFGPGTRLTVL.

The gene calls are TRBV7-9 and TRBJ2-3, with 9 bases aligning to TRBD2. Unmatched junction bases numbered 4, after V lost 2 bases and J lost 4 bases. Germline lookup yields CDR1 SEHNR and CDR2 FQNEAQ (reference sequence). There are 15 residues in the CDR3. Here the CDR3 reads CASSLLAGSADTQYF. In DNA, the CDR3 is TGTGCCAGCAGCTTACTAGCGGGATCAGCAGATACGCAGTATTTT. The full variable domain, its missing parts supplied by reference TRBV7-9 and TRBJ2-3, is DTGVSQNPRHKITKRGQNVTFRCDPISEHNRLYWYRQTLGQGPEFLTYFQNEAQLEKSRLLSDRFSAERPKGSFSTLEIQRTEQGDSAMYLCASSLLAGSADTQYFGPGTRLTVL.

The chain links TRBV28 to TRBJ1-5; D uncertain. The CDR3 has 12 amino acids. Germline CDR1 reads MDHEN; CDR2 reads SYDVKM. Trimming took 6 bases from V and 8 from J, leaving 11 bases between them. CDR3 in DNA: TGTGCCAGCAGCACTTATCCGGAGCCCCAGCATTTT. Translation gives CASSTYPEPQHF. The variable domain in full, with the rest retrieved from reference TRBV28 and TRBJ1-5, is DVKVTQSSRYLVKRTGEKVFLECVQDMDHENMFWYRQDPGLGLRLIYFSYDVKMKEKGDIPEGYSVSREKKERFSLILESASTNQTSMYLCASSTYPEPQHFGDGTRLSIL.

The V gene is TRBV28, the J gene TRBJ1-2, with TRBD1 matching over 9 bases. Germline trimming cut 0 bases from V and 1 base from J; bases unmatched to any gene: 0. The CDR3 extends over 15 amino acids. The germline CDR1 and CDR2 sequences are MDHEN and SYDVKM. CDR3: CASSLWDRGNYGYTF. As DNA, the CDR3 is TGTGCCAGCAGTTTATGGGACAGGGGTAACTATGGCTACACCTTC.

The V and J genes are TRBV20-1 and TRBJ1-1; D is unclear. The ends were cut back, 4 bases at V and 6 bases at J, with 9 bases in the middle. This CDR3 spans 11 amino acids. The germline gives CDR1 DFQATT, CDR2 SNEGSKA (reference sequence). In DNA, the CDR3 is TGCAGTGCTACCCGCCGGGCTGAAGCTTTCTTT. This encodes CSATRRAEAFF.

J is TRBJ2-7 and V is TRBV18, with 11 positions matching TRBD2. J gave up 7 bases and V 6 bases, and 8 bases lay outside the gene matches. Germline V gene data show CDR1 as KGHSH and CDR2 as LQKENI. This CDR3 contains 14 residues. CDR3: CASSHRSGRGEQYF. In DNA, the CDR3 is TGTGCCAGCTCTCACCGTAGCGGGAGGGGAGAGCAGTACTTC. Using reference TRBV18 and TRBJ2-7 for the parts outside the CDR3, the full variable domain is NAGVMQNPRHLVRRRGQEARLRCSPMKGHSHVYWYRQLPEEGLKFMVYLQKENIIDESGMPKERFSAEFPKEGPSILRIQQVVRGDSAAYFCASSHRSGRGEQYFGPGTRLTVT.

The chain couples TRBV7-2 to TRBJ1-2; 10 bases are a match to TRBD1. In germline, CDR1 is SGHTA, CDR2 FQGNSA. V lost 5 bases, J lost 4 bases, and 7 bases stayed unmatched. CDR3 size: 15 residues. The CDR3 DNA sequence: TGTGCCAGCAGCGCCCCGGGACAGGGGCCCTATGGCTACACCTTC. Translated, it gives CASSAPGQGPYGYTF.

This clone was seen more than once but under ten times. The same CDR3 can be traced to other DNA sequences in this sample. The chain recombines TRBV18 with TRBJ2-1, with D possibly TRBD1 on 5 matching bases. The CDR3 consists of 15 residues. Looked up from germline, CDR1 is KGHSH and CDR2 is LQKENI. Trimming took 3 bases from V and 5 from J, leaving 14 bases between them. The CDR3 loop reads CASSPWTPEHNEQFF. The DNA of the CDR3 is TGTGCCAGCTCACCTTGGACACCTGAACACAATGAGCAGTTCTTC.

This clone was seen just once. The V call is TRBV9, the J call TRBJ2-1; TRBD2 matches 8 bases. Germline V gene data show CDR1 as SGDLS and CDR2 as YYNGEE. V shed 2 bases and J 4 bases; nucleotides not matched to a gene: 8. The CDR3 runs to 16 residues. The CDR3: CASSVSTSDGYNEQFF. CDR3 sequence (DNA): TGTGCCAGCAGCGTCTCGACTAGCGACGGGTACAATGAGCAGTTCTTC. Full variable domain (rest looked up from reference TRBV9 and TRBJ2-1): DSGVTQTPKHLITATGQRVTLRCSPRSGDLSVYWYQQSLDQGLQFLIQYYNGEERAKGNILERFSAQQFPDLHSELNLSSLELGDSALYFCASSVSTSDGYNEQFFGPGTRLTVL.

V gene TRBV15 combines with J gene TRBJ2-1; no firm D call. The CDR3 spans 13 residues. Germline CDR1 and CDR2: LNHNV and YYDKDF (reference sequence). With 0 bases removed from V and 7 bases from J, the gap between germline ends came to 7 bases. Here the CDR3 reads CATSRDRWNEQFF. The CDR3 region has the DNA TGTGCCACCAGCAGAGATAGATGGAATGAGCAGTTCTTC.

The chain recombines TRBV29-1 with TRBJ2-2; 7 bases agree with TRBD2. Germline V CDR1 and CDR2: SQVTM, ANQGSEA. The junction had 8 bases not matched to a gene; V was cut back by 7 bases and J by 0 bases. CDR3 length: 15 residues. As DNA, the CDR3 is TGCAGCGGGTTGGGAGGGGCGCCGAACACCGGGGAGCTGTTTTTT. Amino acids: CSGLGGAPNTGELFF.

The DNA of the CDR3 is TGCAGCGTTGAAGTACTGGGGGGGGGACGCACTGAAGCTTTCTTT. This sequence encodes CSVEVLGGGRTEAFF. This chain joins TRBV29-1 and TRBJ1-1; D perhaps matches TRBD1 (5 bases). Trimming pared 1 base from V and 4 bases from J, leaving 16 bases between. CDR3 size: 15 residues. Germline V CDR1 and CDR2: SQVTM, ANQGSEA.

This chain's CDR3 is CASSLSGTSVSEQYF. The CDR3 DNA follows: TGTGCCAGCAGTTTATCCGGGACTAGCGTTAGCGAGCAGTACTTC. The gene calls are TRBV28 and TRBJ2-7; 10 nucleotides agree with TRBD2. The CDR3 is made up of 15 amino acids. Per the germline V gene, CDR1 is MDHEN and CDR2 is SYDVKM. Trimming removed 1 base from V and 6 bases from J; junction bases left unmatched: 6. Filled out from reference TRBV28 and TRBJ2-7, the complete variable domain reads DVKVTQSSRYLVKRTGEKVFLECVQDMDHENMFWYRQDPGLGLRLIYFSYDVKMKEKGDIPEGYSVSREKKERFSLILESASTNQTSMYLCASSLSGTSVSEQYFGPGTRLTVT.

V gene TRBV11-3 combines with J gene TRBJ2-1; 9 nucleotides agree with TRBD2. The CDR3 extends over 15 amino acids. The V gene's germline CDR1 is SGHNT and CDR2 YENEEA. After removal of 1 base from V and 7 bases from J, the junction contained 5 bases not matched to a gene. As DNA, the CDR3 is TGTGCCAGCAGCTTAGGAGTTAGCGGGAGTAATGAGCAGTTCTTC. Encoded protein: CASSLGVSGSNEQFF.